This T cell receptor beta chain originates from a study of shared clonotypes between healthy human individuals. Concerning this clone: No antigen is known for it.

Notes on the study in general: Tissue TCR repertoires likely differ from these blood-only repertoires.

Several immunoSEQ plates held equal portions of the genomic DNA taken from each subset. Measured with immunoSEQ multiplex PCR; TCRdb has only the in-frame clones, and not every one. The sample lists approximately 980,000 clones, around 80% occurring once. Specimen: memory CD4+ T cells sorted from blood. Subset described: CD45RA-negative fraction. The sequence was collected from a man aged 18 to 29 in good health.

The CDR3 nucleotides are TGCGCCAGCAGCCTGTCAGGCCCCCAGGATGGCTACACCTTC. Translated, it gives CASSLSGPQDGYTF. This chain connects TRBV5-1 to TRBJ1-2, with unresolved D. There are 14 residues in the CDR3. V lost 4 bases and J 6 bases, leaving 16 bases between the germline ends. CDR1 SGHRS and CDR2 YFSETQ come from the germline V gene. Variable domain in full (rest from reference TRBV5-1 and TRBJ1-2): KAGVTQTPRYLIKTRGQQVTLSCSPISGHRSVSWYQQTPGQGLQFLFEYFSETQRNKGNFPGRFSGRQFSNSRSEMNVSTLELGDSALYLCASSLSGPQDGYTFGSGTRLTVV.